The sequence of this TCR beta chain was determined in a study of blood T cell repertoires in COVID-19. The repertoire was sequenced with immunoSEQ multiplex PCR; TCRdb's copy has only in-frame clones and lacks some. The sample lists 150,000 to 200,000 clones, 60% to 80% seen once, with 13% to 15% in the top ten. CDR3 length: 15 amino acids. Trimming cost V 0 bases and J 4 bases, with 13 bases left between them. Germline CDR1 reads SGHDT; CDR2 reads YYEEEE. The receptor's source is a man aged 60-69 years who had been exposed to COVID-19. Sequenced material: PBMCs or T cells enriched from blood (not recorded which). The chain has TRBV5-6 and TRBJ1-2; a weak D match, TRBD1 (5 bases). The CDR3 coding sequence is TGTGCCAGCAGCTTGGAACAGGCGATAAGCTATGGCTACACCTTC. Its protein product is CASSLEQAISYGYTF. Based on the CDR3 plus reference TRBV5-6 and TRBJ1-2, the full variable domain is DAGVTQSPTHLIKTRGQQVTLRCSPKSGHDTVSWYQQALGQGPQFIFQYYEEEERQRGNFPDRFSGHQFPNYSSELNVNALLLGDSALYLCASSLEQAISYGYTFGSGTRLTVV.